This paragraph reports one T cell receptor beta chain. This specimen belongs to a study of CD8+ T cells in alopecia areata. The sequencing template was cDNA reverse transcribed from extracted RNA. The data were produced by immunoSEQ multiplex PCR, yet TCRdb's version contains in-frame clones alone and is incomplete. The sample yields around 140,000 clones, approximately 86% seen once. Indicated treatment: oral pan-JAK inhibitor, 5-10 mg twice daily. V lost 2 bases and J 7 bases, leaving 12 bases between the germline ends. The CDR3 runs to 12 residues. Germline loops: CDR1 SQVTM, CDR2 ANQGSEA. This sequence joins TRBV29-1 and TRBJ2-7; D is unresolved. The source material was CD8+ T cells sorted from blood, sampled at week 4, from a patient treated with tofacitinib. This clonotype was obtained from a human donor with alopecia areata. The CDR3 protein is CSVEIAPGEQYF. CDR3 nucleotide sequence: TGCAGCGTTGAAATCGCGCCCGGGGAGCAGTACTTC.